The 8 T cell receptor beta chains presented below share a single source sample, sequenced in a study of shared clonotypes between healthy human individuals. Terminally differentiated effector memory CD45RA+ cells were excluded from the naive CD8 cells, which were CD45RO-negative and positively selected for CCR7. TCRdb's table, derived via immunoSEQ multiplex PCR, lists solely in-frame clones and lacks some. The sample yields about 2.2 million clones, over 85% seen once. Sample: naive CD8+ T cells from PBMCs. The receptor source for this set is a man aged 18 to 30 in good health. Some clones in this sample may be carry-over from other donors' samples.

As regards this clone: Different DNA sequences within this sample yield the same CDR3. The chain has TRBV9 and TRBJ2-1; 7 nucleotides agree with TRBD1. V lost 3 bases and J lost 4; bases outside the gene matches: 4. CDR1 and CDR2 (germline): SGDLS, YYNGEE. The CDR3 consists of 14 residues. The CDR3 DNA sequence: TGTGCCAGCAGCGCCGGGACAGCTTACAATGAGCAGTTCTTC. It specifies CASSAGTAYNEQFF.

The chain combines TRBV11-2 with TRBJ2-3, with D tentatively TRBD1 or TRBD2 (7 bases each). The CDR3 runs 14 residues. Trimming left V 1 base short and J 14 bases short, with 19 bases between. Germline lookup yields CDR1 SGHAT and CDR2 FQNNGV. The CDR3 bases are TGTGCCAGCAGCTTAGTCATCAGAAGGGAGGGGGCGTATTTT. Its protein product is CASSLVIRREGAYF.

The CDR3 DNA is TGTGCCAGCAGCTTGGGGGGAAAGGATGGCTACACCTTC. Translating it yields CASSLGGKDGYTF. The V call is TRBV5-6, the J call TRBJ1-2; D is unclear. CDR3 size: 13 residues. Germline CDR1 SGHDT, CDR2 YYEEEE. Trimming left V 0 bases short and J 6 bases short, with 9 bases between.

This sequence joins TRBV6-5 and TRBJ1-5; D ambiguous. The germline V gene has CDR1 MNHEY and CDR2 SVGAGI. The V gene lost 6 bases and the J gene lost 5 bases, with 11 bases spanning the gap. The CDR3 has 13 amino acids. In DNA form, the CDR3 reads TGTGCCAGCAGCTTTACTCCGGATCAGCCCCAGCATTTT. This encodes CASSFTPDQPQHF.

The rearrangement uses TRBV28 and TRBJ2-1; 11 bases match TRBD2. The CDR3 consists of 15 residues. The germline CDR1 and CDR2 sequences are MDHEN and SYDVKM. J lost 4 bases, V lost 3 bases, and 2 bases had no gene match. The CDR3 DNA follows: TGTGCCAGCAGTTTTAGCGGGAGGGGGTACAATGAGCAGTTCTTC. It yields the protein CASSFSGRGYNEQFF.

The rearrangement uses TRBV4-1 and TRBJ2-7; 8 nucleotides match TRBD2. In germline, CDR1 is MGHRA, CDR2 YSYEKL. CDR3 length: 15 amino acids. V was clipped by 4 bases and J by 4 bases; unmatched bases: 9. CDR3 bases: TGCGCCAGCAGCCCCTTAGACGGGGGGGGGTACGAGCAGTACTTC. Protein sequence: CASSPLDGGGYEQYF.

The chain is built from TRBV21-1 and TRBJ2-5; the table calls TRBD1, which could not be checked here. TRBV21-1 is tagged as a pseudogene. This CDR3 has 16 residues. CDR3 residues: CASSKGPGRGEETQYF. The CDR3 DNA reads TGTGCCAGCAGCAAAGGCCCCGGCAGGGGGGAAGAGACCCAGTACTTC.

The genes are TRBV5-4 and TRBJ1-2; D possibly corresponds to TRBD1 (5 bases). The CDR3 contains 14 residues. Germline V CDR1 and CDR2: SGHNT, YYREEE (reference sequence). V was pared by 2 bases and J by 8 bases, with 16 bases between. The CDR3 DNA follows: TGTGCCAGCAGCTTAGTTGGCTCCGAGGGGGGCTACACCTTC. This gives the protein CASSLVGSEGGYTF.